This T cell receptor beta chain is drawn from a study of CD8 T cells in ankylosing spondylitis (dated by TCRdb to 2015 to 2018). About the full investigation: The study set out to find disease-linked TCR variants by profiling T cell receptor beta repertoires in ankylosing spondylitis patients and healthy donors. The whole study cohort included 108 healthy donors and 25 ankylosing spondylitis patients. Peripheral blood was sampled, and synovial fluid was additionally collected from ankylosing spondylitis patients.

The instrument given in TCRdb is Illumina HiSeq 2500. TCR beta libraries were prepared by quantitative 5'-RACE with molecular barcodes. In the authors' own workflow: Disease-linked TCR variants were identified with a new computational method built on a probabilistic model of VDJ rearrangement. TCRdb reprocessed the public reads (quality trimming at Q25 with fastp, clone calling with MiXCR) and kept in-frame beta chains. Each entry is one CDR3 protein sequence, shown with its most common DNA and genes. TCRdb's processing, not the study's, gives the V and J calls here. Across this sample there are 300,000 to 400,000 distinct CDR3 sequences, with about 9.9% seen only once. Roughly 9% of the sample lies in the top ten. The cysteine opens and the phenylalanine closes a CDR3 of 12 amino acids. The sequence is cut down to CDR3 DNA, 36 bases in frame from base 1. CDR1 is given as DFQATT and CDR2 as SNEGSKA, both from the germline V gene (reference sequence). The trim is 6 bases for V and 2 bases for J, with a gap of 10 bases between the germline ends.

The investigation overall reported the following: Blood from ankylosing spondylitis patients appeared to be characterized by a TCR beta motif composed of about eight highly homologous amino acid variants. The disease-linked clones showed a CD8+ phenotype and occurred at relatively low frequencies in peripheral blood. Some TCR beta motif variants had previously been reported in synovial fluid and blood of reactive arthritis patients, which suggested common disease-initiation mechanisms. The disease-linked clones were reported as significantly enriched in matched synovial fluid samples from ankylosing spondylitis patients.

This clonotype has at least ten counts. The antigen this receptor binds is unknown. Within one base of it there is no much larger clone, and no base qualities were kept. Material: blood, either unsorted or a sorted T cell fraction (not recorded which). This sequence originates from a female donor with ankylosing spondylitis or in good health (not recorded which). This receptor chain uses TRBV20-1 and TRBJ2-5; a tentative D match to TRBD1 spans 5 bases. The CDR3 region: CSASGLQETQYF. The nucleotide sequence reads TGCAGTGCCTCAGGGTTACAAGAGACCCAGTACTTC.